This entry lists 27 T cell receptor beta chains sequenced from one sample in a study of circulating and synovial CD4+ cells in juvenile arthritis (dated by TCRdb to between 2013 and 2015). The library relied on the immunoSEQ multiplex PCR assay. TCRdb re-hosts the immuneACCESS table, in-frame sequences only. Its copies lack some clones; in the studies checked, an unresolved V gene accounts for under half of them, and the cause for the rest is not known. This sample holds some 33,000 clones; approximately 94% were observed only once. The ten biggest clones cover around 0.67% of the sample. The sequencing input was CD4+ T cells from blood. All receptors come from a human donor with juvenile idiopathic arthritis.

The chain has TRBV6-5 and TRBJ1-4, with TRBD1 matching 7 bases. This CDR3 comprises 13 residues. Unmatched junction bases numbered 7, after V lost 7 bases and J lost 8 bases. Germline CDR1 and CDR2: MNHEY and SVGAGI. The CDR3 is CASTQGGQEKLFF. The CDR3 coding sequence is TGTGCCAGCACCCAGGGGGGCCAAGAAAAACTGTTTTTT.

The CDR3 region has the DNA TGTGCCAGCAGTTTTGGGCCATTTTATGGCTACACCTTC. Its protein is CASSFGPFYGYTF. The chain has TRBV27 and TRBJ1-2; D gene unclear. The V gene's germline CDR1 is MNHEY and CDR2 SMNVEV (reference sequence). Trimming stripped 3 bases from V and 5 bases from J, with 10 bases between. The CDR3 has 13 residues.

The chain's CDR3 is CASSFVGRDTEAFF. The CDR3 DNA reads as TGTGCCAGCAGCTTCGTCGGCAGGGACACTGAAGCTTTCTTT. The chain links TRBV5-6 to TRBJ1-1, with D possibly being TRBD1 (5 bases). Looked up from germline, CDR1 is SGHDT and CDR2 is YYEEEE. V was cut by 2 bases and J by 3 bases, with 11 bases left in between. This CDR3 is 14 amino acids long.

This chain links TRBV28 with TRBJ1-3; 12 nucleotides align to TRBD1. Per the germline V gene, CDR1 is MDHEN and CDR2 is SYDVKM. J was trimmed by 7 bases and V by 5 bases; bases with no gene match: 6. The CDR3 runs to 15 residues. The CDR3 loop reads CASSPGGQGANTIYF. DNA of the CDR3: TGTGCCAGCAGTCCGGGGGGACAGGGGGCTAACACCATATATTTT.

V is TRBV28 and J is TRBJ2-7; TRBD1 might be the D (6 bases). The length of the CDR3 is 14 residues. Germline V lookup: CDR1 MDHEN, CDR2 SYDVKM. V shed 3 bases and J shed 2 bases, with 11 bases lying between them. The CDR3 is CASSFSDRAYEQYF. The CDR3 region has the DNA TGTGCCAGCAGTTTCTCGGACAGAGCCTACGAGCAGTACTTC. The variable domain in full, with the rest retrieved from reference TRBV28 and TRBJ2-7, is DVKVTQSSRYLVKRTGEKVFLECVQDMDHENMFWYRQDPGLGLRLIYFSYDVKMKEKGDIPEGYSVSREKKERFSLILESASTNQTSMYLCASSFSDRAYEQYFGPGTRLTVT.

For this clone: The sample carries other DNA sequences with the same CDR3. The rearrangement uses TRBV13 and TRBJ1-4; D unclear. The V gene lost 5 bases and the J gene lost 5 bases, with 12 bases spanning the gap. Germline CDR1 is PRHDT and CDR2 is FYEKMQ (reference sequence). The length of the CDR3 is 14 residues. The chain's CDR3 is CASSPRGENEKLFF. CDR3 coding DNA: TGTGCCAGCAGCCCCCGGGGTGAAAATGAAAAACTGTTTTTT.

The rearrangement joins TRBV6-5 to TRBJ2-3; 7 bases map to TRBD2. CDR1 and CDR2 (germline): MNHEY, SVGAGI. The CDR3 loop spans 13 amino acids. V gave up 4 bases and J gave up 6 bases; unmatched junction bases: 4. The CDR3 bases are TGTGCCAGCAGTTCGTGGGGGGGGGATACGCAGTATTTT. It encodes CASSSWGGDTQYF.

The gene calls are TRBV7-2 and TRBJ1-5; 8 bases map to TRBD1. J was trimmed by 1 base and V by 4 bases; bases with no gene match: 3. The germline V gene encodes CDR1 SGHTA and CDR2 FQGNSA. The CDR3 is made up of 15 amino acids. CDR3 in DNA: TGTGCCAGCAGCTCGGACAGGGCAAGCAATCAGCCCCAGCATTTT. This encodes CASSSDRASNQPQHF.

V and J are TRBV9 and TRBJ2-5, with TRBD1 as a possible D gene (5 bases). The tail of the sequence fits TRBJ2-7 better, so the J call may be wrong. Germline V gives CDR1 SGDLS, CDR2 YYNGEE. This CDR3 contains 13 residues. The DNA for the CDR3 is TGTGCCAGCAGCTCACCCTCCAGGGCCGAGCAGTACTTC. Translated, it gives CASSSPSRAEQYF.

This CDR3 reads CASRVRQVSEQFF. The CDR3 DNA sequence: TGTGCCAGCAGAGTCCGACAGGTATCGGAGCAGTTCTTC. The chain is built from TRBV2 and TRBJ2-1, with D possibly being TRBD1 (6 bases). Between the trimmed V and J ends, which lost 6 bases and 10 bases, there was a span of 16 bases. Looked up from germline, CDR1 is SNHLY and CDR2 is FYNNEI. CDR3 length: 13 residues.

The chain joins TRBV13 to TRBJ1-2; 9 bases are shared with TRBD1. The CDR3 is 13 residues long. V lost 5 bases and J lost 4; bases outside the gene matches: 2. CDR1 is PRHDT and CDR2 is FYEKMQ in the germline V gene (reference sequence). CDR3 nucleotide sequence: TGTGCCAGCAGCCGGGGACAGGGCTATGGCTACACCTTC. Translating gives CASSRGQGYGYTF.

The chain employs TRBV4-1 and TRBJ2-1, with a tentative D call TRBD1 (6 bases). This CDR3 is built from 18 residues. Trimming took off 3 bases at V and 6 bases at J, with 24 bases between the two ends. Germline assignment: CDR1 MGHRA and CDR2 YSYEKL. CDR3 DNA: TGCGCCAGCAGCCACGAGGCCCCAGACAGGTCAATGGGCAATGAGCAGTTCTTC. Translating it yields CASSHEAPDRSMGNEQFF.

This chain connects TRBV6-4 to TRBJ2-2; 7 bases map to TRBD2. The germline gives CDR1 MRHNA, CDR2 SNTAGT. J was trimmed by 5 bases and V by 0 bases; bases with no gene match: 3. This CDR3 contains 15 residues. The DNA for the CDR3 is TGTGCCAGCAGTGACTCCGGGCGGGGGACCGGGGAGCTGTTTTTT. Its translation: CASSDSGRGTGELFF.

J is TRBJ2-2 and V is TRBV6-4, with TRBD2 identical over 8 bases. There are 14 residues in the CDR3. CDR1 and CDR2 from the germline V gene are MRHNA and SNTAGT. V was pared by 2 bases and J by 4 bases, with 0 bases of the junction left unmatched. In nucleotides, the CDR3 is TGTGCCAGCAGTGACGGGACTAGCACCGGGGAGCTGTTTTTT. Protein product: CASSDGTSTGELFF.

This clone was counted once. This chain connects TRBV5-4 to TRBJ2-7; 7 positions match TRBD2. Looked up from germline, CDR1 is SGHNT and CDR2 is YYREEE (reference sequence). With V trimmed by 4 bases and J by 0 bases, 7 bases remained unmatched. There are 15 residues in the CDR3. The CDR3 DNA follows: TGTGCCAGCAGCCCGGGGGAGGGCCTCTCCTACGAGCAGTACTTC. It translates to CASSPGEGLSYEQYF.

V usage is TRBV19 and J usage is TRBJ1-2; 10 nucleotides align to TRBD1. V shed 5 bases, J shed 7 bases, and the junction held 19 bases outside the gene matches. Germline CDR1 LNHDA, CDR2 SQIVND (reference sequence). There are 18 residues in the CDR3. The CDR3 spells CASSPRDRGSTLLRGYTF. The CDR3 nucleotides are TGTGCCAGTAGTCCCCGGGACAGGGGTTCGACCCTCCTACGTGGCTACACCTTC.

This clone was detected only once. The V call is TRBV5-6, the J call TRBJ1-2; 8 bases are shared with TRBD1. Germline loops: CDR1 SGHDT, CDR2 YYEEEE. This CDR3 is built from 14 residues. With V trimmed by 2 bases and J by 7 bases, 7 bases remained unmatched. The CDR3: CASSFRDRLGGYTF. CDR3 DNA: TGTGCCAGCAGCTTTCGGGACAGGCTGGGTGGCTACACCTTC.

This clone was counted a single time. The genes are TRBV7-2 and TRBJ2-7, with D maybe TRBD2 (7 bases). This CDR3 is 17 amino acids long. The germline V gene encodes CDR1 SGHTA and CDR2 FQGNSA. V lost 0 bases and J 2 bases, leaving 17 bases between the germline ends. The CDR3 sequence is CASSLAQGRGSPYEQYF. CDR3 nucleotides: TGTGCCAGCAGCTTAGCGCAGGGGCGGGGGAGTCCCTACGAGCAGTACTTC.

To note about this clone: The junction departs from the called germline gene at one end, perhaps through a read error. Other DNA sequences within the sample encode an identical CDR3. The V gene is TRBV6-6, the J gene TRBJ2-7, with 7 bases aligning to TRBD1. Germline loops: CDR1 MNHNY, CDR2 SVGAGI (reference sequence). This CDR3 region has 16 residues. CDR3 residues: CASSYSDRVGSYEQYF. CDR3 nucleotide sequence: TGTGCCAGCAGTTACTCCGACAGGGTTGGGTCCTACGAGCAATACTTC.

On this clone: The junction shows a germline mismatch at one end, possibly a read error. Within the sample, other DNA sequences also encode this same CDR3. The chain combines TRBV18 with TRBJ1-6; the match to TRBD1 covers 8 bases. CDR1 is KGHSH, CDR2 LQKENI, per germline. The CDR3 covers 15 residues. CDR3 loop: CASSPPRDRNSPLHF. The CDR3 DNA is TGTGCCAGCTCACCACCAAGGGACAGGAATTCCCCCCTCCACTTT. Supplemented by reference TRBV18 and TRBJ1-6, the full variable domain reads NAGVMQNPRHLVRRRGQEARLRCSPMKGHSHVYWYRQLPEEGLKFMVYLQKENIIDESGMPKERFSAEFPKEGPSILRIQQVVRGDSAAYFCASSPPRDRNSPLHFGNGTRLTVT.

The chain has TRBV5-1 and TRBJ2-1; TRBD1 matches 7 bases. Germline V gene lookup returns CDR1 SGHRS and CDR2 YFSETQ. The CDR3 has 15 amino acids. The V and J ends lost 0 bases and 5 bases, in that order; junction bases with no gene match: 5. The CDR3 nucleotides read TGCGCCAGCAGCTTGGGACAGGGTTTCAACAATGAGCAGTTCTTC. Protein product: CASSLGQGFNNEQFF. The variable domain in full, completed from reference TRBV5-1 and TRBJ2-1, reads KAGVTQTPRYLIKTRGQQVTLSCSPISGHRSVSWYQQTPGQGLQFLFEYFSETQRNKGNFPGRFSGRQFSNSRSEMNVSTLELGDSALYLCASSLGQGFNNEQFFGPGTRLTVL.

CDR3 coding DNA: TGTGCCTGGATGCTGCAAGGGACAGCCTCCTACGAGCAGTACTTC. Its translation is CAWMLQGTASYEQYF. The rearrangement uses TRBV30 and TRBJ2-5, with 7 positions matching TRBD1. The DNA end lines up better with TRBJ2-7; the J call may be wrong. The CDR3 is 15 amino acids. CDR1 and CDR2 from the germline V gene are GTSNPN and SVGIG (reference sequence).

The chain employs TRBV7-8 and TRBJ1-2; 7 bases fit TRBD1. V lost 1 base to trimming and J lost 3 bases; unmatched junction nucleotides: 8. Germline CDR1 and CDR2: SGHVS and FQNEAQ. The CDR3 has 16 residues. This CDR3 is CASSLDHTGAYYGYTF. The DNA of the CDR3 is TGTGCCAGCAGCTTAGACCATACAGGGGCGTACTATGGCTACACCTTC.

CDR3: CASSSGGTGAYEQYF. DNA of the CDR3: TGTGCCAGCAGCTCGGGGGGGACAGGGGCCTACGAGCAGTACTTC. V gene TRBV7-3 combines with J gene TRBJ2-7; 10 bases fit TRBD1. Germline V gene lookup returns CDR1 SGHTA and CDR2 FQGTGA. The CDR3 contains 15 residues. V trimming: 4 bases; J trimming: 2 bases; junction bases outside the gene matches: 5.

The gene calls are TRBV7-2 and TRBJ2-7; 10 nucleotides match TRBD2. Germline V gene lookup returns CDR1 SGHTA and CDR2 FQGNSA. CDR3 size: 14 residues. Trimming at V came to 8 bases and at J to 6 bases, leaving 10 bases not matched to a gene. CDR3 in amino acids: CASAGASGGSEQYF. The CDR3 DNA sequence: TGTGCCAGCGCCGGGGCTAGCGGGGGTAGCGAGCAGTACTTC.

V gene TRBV5-6 combines with J gene TRBJ2-1; D is possibly TRBD2 (5 bases). Trimming shortened V by 4 bases and J by 7 bases, and 21 bases separated the two germline ends. This CDR3 contains 16 residues. Germline-derived CDR1 and CDR2 are SGHDT and YYEEEE. In DNA form, the CDR3 reads TGTGCCAGCAGCCCCGCCCTCCGGGGTGTGTGGAATGAGCAGTTCTTC. Encoded protein: CASSPALRGVWNEQFF.

The table lists this clone with a count of one. The chain is built from TRBV7-2 and TRBJ2-7; TRBD2 agrees at 7 bases. Germline loops: CDR1 SGHTA, CDR2 FQGNSA. V lost 5 bases, J lost 6 bases, and 4 bases stayed unmatched. The CDR3 totals 12 residues. DNA for the CDR3: TGTGCCAGCAGCGAGCGGGGCGGCGAGCAGTACTTC. This codes for CASSERGGEQYF. The full variable domain, with the rest looked up from reference TRBV7-2 and TRBJ2-7, is GAGVSQSPSNKVTEKGKDVELRCDPISGHTALYWYRQSLGQGLEFLIYFQGNSAPDKSGLPSDRFSAERTGGSVSTLTIQRTQQEDSAVYLCASSERGGEQYFGPGTRLTVT.